Listed here is a single T cell receptor beta chain. Its antigen is still unknown. The record originates from a study of OX40 agonist ivuxolimab in advanced cancers. At the level of the study: Dose-escalation patients were diagnosed with hepatocellular carcinoma, melanoma, renal cell cancer or head and neck cancer. Under the entry rules, prior anti-PD-1, anti-PD-L1 or anti-CTLA-4 therapy was allowed, and around 36% had some. General observations from the study: Researchers did not determine the expanded peripheral T cells' antigen specificity. Within 6 weeks, CD4+ and CD8+ blood T cells expanded clonally at 0.1 to 3.0 mg/kg.

There are 15 residues in the CDR3. V shed 3 bases and J 4 bases; nucleotides not matched to a gene: 6. Germline assignment: CDR1 SGDLS and CDR2 YYNGEE. TCRdb keeps only in-frame clones here, not all; method: immunoSEQ multiplex PCR. The data contain tens of thousands of clones, 75% to 90% of them singletons. The receptor was derived from an adult with an advanced solid tumor such as melanoma, head and neck, liver or kidney cancer. This chain uses TRBV9 with TRBJ2-1; 8 positions agree with TRBD2. This material consisted of CD4+ or CD8+ T cells sorted from blood, taken in a trial of the OX40 agonist ivuxolimab. DNA for the CDR3: TGTGCCAGCAGCGGAGTATCTAGCGGGTACAATGAGCAGTTCTTC. This codes for CASSGVSSGYNEQFF.